This is a list of T cell receptor beta chains from one sample in a study of blood T cell repertoires in COVID-19. Produced via immunoSEQ multiplex PCR; TCRdb's table is partial and in-frame only. The sample shows hundreds of thousands of clones, under 95% of them seen only once. Sequencing input: PBMCs or T cells enriched from blood (not recorded which). These TCRs come from a man in his fifties or sixties who had recovered from COVID-19. CDR3s include the opening cysteine and the closing phenylalanine or tryptophan. Each record gives: clone size, D gene, J gene, V gene, CDR3 protein, CDR3 DNA. D genes are given only for firm matches. Expanded clones are given a class, and other clones once, few, many or no size at all.

>-|-|TRBJ1-4|TRBV3-1/TRBV3-2
CASSQGRQIIEKLFF
TGTGCCAGCAGCCAAGGGCGACAGATAATAGAAAAACTGTTTTTT
>-|TRBD1|TRBJ2-1|TRBV5-5
CASSRTGISYNEQFF
TGTGCCAGCAGTCGGACAGGGATCTCCTACAATGAGCAGTTCTTC
>-|TRBD1|TRBJ1-2|TRBV7-9
CASSATGGGYGYTF
TGTGCCAGCAGCGCGACAGGGGGCGGGTATGGCTACACCTTC
>-|-|TRBJ1-4|TRBV4-2
CASSQDGTLREKLFF
TGTGCCAGCAGCCAAGATGGGACATTGCGGGAAAAACTGTTTTTT
>-|-|TRBJ1-3|TRBV28
CASSRGGLPSGNTIYF
TGTGCCAGCAGTCGAGGCGGGCTACCCTCTGGAAACACCATATATTTT
>-|TRBD2|TRBJ2-5|TRBV7-8
CASSLVGRVETQYF
TGTGCCAGCAGCTTAGTCGGGAGGGTGGAGACCCAGTACTTC
>-|TRBD1|TRBJ2-7|TRBV7-2
CASSSRGQGYEQYF
TGTGCCAGCAGCTCACGAGGACAGGGGTACGAGCAGTACTTC
>-|-|TRBJ2-5|TRBV11-2
CASSLGGRGETQYF
TGTGCCAGCAGCTTAGGTGGGCGCGGGGAGACCCAGTACTTC
>few|-|TRBJ2-1|TRBV11-3
CASSPTGKAEFF
TGTGCCAGCAGTCCAACAGGGAAGGCGGAGTTCTTC
>once|-|TRBJ1-4|TRBV19
CASSTDRATNEKLFF
TGTGCCAGTAGTACCGACAGAGCAACTAATGAAAAACTGTTTTTT
>-|-|TRBJ1-1|TRBV30
CAWRGGSTVLTEAFF
TGTGCCTGGAGGGGGGGATCCACAGTTCTCACTGAAGCTTTCTTT
>-|-|TRBJ2-3|TRBV19
CASSGTRADTQYF
TGTGCCAGTTCGGGGACAAGGGCAGATACGCAGTATTTT
>-|-|TRBJ1-3|TRBV18
CASSPVIEASGNTIYF
TGTGCCAGCTCACCTGTCATAGAGGCCTCTGGAAACACCATATATTTT
>few|TRBD1|TRBJ1-3|TRBV7-8
CASSLGNRGLNTIYF
TGTGCCAGCAGCTTAGGGAACAGGGGGCTGAACACCATATATTTT
>-|TRBD1|TRBJ1-2|TRBV4-1
CASSQGQIQGLIGYTF
TGCGCCAGCAGCCAAGGTCAAATACAGGGGTTGATTGGCTACACCTTC
>-|-|TRBJ2-5|TRBV5-5
CASSLVRETQYF
TGTGCCAGCAGCTTGGTGAGGGAGACCCAGTACTTC
>-|-|TRBJ2-1|TRBV9
CASSRAGLDNEQFF
TGTGCCAGCAGCAGGGCAGGGTTGGACAATGAGCAGTTCTTC
>-|TRBD1|TRBJ1-5|TRBV29-1
CSAVDRAGNQPQHF
TGCAGCGCGGTGGACAGGGCTGGCAATCAGCCCCAGCATTTT
>-|-|TRBJ2-5|TRBV9
CASSVAFGGQETQYF
TGTGCCAGCAGCGTAGCTTTCGGGGGCCAAGAGACCCAGTACTTC
>-|TRBD2|TRBJ2-5|TRBV27
CASSLKGGTTSYQETQYF
TGTGCCAGCAGTTTAAAGGGCGGGACTACCTCGTACCAAGAGACCCAGTACTTC
>few|TRBD1|TRBJ2-5|TRBV19
CASSMGQGQETQYF
TGTGCCAGTAGTATGGGACAGGGCCAAGAGACCCAGTACTTC
>-|TRBD1|TRBJ2-3|TRBV5-1
CASSIRTGNTDTQYF
TGCGCCAGCAGCATCAGGACAGGGAACACAGATACGCAGTATTTT
>once|TRBD1|TRBJ2-3|TRBV24-1
CATSDQGASTDTQYF
TGTGCCACCAGTGATCAGGGGGCGAGTACAGATACGCAGTATTTT
>-|TRBD2|TRBJ2-1|TRBV24-1
CATSAQRETRVSYNEQFF
TGTGCCACCAGTGCACAGCGGGAGACCCGAGTCTCCTACAATGAGCAGTTCTTC
>few|-|TRBJ2-7|TRBV6-2/TRBV6-3
CASSYRQGYEQYF
TGTGCCAGCAGTTACAGGCAGGGCTACGAGCAGTACTTC
>-|TRBD1|TRBJ2-5|TRBV7-2
CASSFIGGTRDRQETQYF
TGTGCCAGCAGCTTTATAGGGGGGACCCGGGACAGGCAAGAGACCCAGTACTTC
>-|TRBD1|TRBJ1-6|TRBV9
CASQPGQYNSPLHF
TGTGCCAGCCAACCGGGACAGTATAATTCACCCCTCCACTTT
>-|TRBD1|TRBJ2-4|TRBV7-9
CASSSRDRKNIQYF
TGTGCCAGCAGCTCCCGGGACAGAAAAAACATTCAGTACTTC
>-|-|TRBJ1-2|TRBV5-6
CASIDRMANYGYTF
TGTGCCAGCATCGACAGGATGGCTAACTATGGCTACACCTTC
>-|-|TRBJ1-1|TRBV5-1
CASSLSDGGHGSEAFF
TGCGCCAGCAGCTTATCCGACGGGGGGCACGGCTCTGAAGCTTTCTTT
>-|TRBD1|TRBJ1-5|TRBV5-8
CASSWMDRREQPQHF
TGTGCCAGCAGCTGGATGGACAGGAGGGAGCAGCCCCAGCATTTT
>-|-|TRBJ2-2|TRBV18
CASSPDREAGELFF
TGTGCCAGCTCACCTGACAGGGAGGCCGGGGAGCTGTTTTTT
>-|-|TRBJ1-5|TRBV6-6
CASTYVGQKGPQHF
TGTGCCAGCACCTACGTGGGGCAGAAGGGGCCCCAGCATTTT
>-|-|TRBJ2-1|TRBV7-9
CASSETATGYNEQFF
TGTGCCAGCAGCGAGACAGCTACTGGCTACAATGAGCAGTTCTTC
>-|-|TRBJ1-1|TRBV6-2/TRBV6-3
CASSRGRGTEAFF
TGTGCCAGCAGTAGAGGGAGGGGGACTGAAGCTTTCTTT
>-|TRBD1|TRBJ1-3|TRBV6-6
CATDIGGLGTIYF
TGTGCCACCGACATAGGGGGCTTAGGTACCATATATTTT
>few|-|TRBJ1-1|TRBV10-3
CAISLGGNTEAFF
TGTGCCATTTCCTTGGGGGGGAACACTGAAGCTTTCTTT
>once|-|TRBJ1-2|TRBV14
CASSQVSRVDGYTF
TGTGCCAGCAGCCAAGTATCTCGGGTTGATGGCTACACCTTC
>many|TRBD1|TRBJ1-4|TRBV2
CASSRTGGEKLFF
TGTGCCAGCAGTAGGACAGGGGGGGAAAAACTGTTTTTT
>-|-|TRBJ2-3|TRBV5-4
CASSLKSSTGTDTQYF
TGTGCCAGCAGCTTGAAGTCTAGCACTGGCACAGATACGCAGTATTTT
>-|-|TRBJ2-2|TRBV7-3
CASSLRPNTGELFF
TGTGCCAGCAGCTTGCGCCCGAACACCGGGGAGCTGTTTTTT
>-|TRBD1|TRBJ1-2|TRBV18
CASSPPGTGEYGYTF
TGTGCCAGCTCACCACCCGGGACAGGGGAATATGGCTACACCTTC
>-|-|TRBJ1-4|TRBV21-1
CASRTGTGVLTNEKLFF
TGTGCCAGCAGGACCGGGACAGGGGTGTTGACTAATGAAAAACTGTTTTTT
>once|-|TRBJ2-7|TRBV10-3
CAISEARGTHEQYF
TGTGCCATCAGTGAGGCCAGGGGAACCCACGAGCAGTACTTC
>-|TRBD1|TRBJ1-1|TRBV5-4
CASSPGQGQMNTEAFF
TGTGCCAGCAGCCCGGGACAGGGGCAAATGAACACTGAAGCTTTCTTT
>once|-|TRBJ2-3|TRBV27
CASSFDSRTDTQYF
TGTGCCAGCAGTTTCGACAGTCGCACAGATACGCAGTATTTT
>-|-|TRBJ1-1|TRBV2
CASSGAPTSAEAFF
TGTGCCAGCAGTGGCGCTCCAACAAGCGCTGAAGCTTTCTTT
>-|-|TRBJ2-7|TRBV20-1
CSALADYEQYF
TGCAGTGCTCTGGCGGACTACGAGCAGTACTTC
>-|TRBD1|TRBJ2-7|TRBV4-2
CASSVRDRPYEQYF
TGTGCCAGCAGCGTCCGGGACAGGCCTTACGAGCAGTACTTC
>-|-|TRBJ1-5|TRBV2
CASTGTTASNQPQHF
TGTGCCAGCACAGGAACGACAGCTAGCAATCAGCCCCAGCATTTT
>-|TRBD1|TRBJ1-5|TRBV19
CASSGGDRDNQPQHF
TGTGCCAGTAGTGGAGGGGACAGGGATAATCAGCCCCAGCATTTT
>-|TRBD1|TRBJ2-7|TRBV10-3
CAISESRDREQYF
TGTGCCATCAGTGAGTCCCGGGACAGGGAACAGTACTTC
>-|TRBD1|TRBJ2-1|TRBV11-3
CASSSQGADYNEQFF
TGTGCCAGCAGCTCTCAGGGGGCAGACTACAATGAGCAGTTCTTC
>-|-|TRBJ2-7|TRBV9
CASSVDGRAYEQYF
TGTGCCAGCAGCGTAGATGGCAGGGCCTACGAGCAGTACTTC